This passage covers 27 T cell receptor beta chains from one sample sequenced in a study of shared clonotypes between healthy human individuals. The assay was immunoSEQ multiplex PCR, and TCRdb's table has in-frame clones only and misses some. The profile covers about 1 million clones, with under 80% appearing a single time and roughly 1.4% taken by the ten largest. Input material: memory CD4+ T cells sorted from blood. Described subset: CD45RA-negative fraction. Source of these receptors: a man between 18 and 35 years old in good health.

The rearrangement joins TRBV5-1 to TRBJ1-1; no definite D call. Germline CDR1 is SGHRS and CDR2 is YFSETQ. This CDR3 has 15 amino acids. V was shortened by 1 base and J by 1 base, with 11 bases between the two germline ends. The CDR3 nucleotides read TGCGCCAGCAGCTTGTACGGGGAAGGGAACACTGAAGCTTTCTTT. It translates to CASSLYGEGNTEAFF.

This sequence joins TRBV6-5 and TRBJ1-1; possible D gene TRBD1, 6 bases. With 7 bases removed from V and 2 bases from J, the gap between germline ends came to 11 bases. Germline values: CDR1 MNHEY, CDR2 SVGAGI. The CDR3 totals 13 residues. DNA of the CDR3: TGTGCCAGCAACCAACAGGGAAACACTGAAGCTTTCTTT. Protein sequence: CASNQQGNTEAFF.

V is TRBV5-3 and J is TRBJ1-2; TRBD1 agrees at 7 bases. TRBV5-3 is given ORF status, its function remaining uncertain. The CDR3 loop spans 14 amino acids. V gave up 1 base and J gave up 5 bases; unmatched junction bases: 5. As DNA, the CDR3 is TGTGCCAGAAGCTTGTCGGGACAGTATTATGGCTACACCTTC. Residues: CARSLSGQYYGYTF.

The genes are TRBV27 and TRBJ2-7; perhaps TRBD2 as D (5 bases). Trimming stripped 3 bases from V and 5 bases from J, with 17 bases between. Germline CDR1 reads MNHEY; CDR2 reads SMNVEV (reference sequence). The CDR3 consists of 15 residues. CDR3 protein: CASSLLRGIFHEQYF. For the CDR3, the DNA is TGTGCCAGCAGTTTGCTTAGAGGGATTTTCCACGAGCAGTACTTC.

CDR3 DNA: TGTGCCATCAGTACAGGCCCCCCCAACTACGAGCAGTACTTC. Protein sequence: CAISTGPPNYEQYF. J is TRBJ2-7 and V is TRBV10-3; a weak D match, TRBD1 (5 bases). In germline, CDR1 is ENHRY, CDR2 SYGVKD. Trimming left V 5 bases short and J 3 bases short, with 14 bases between. The CDR3 covers 14 residues.

This clone was counted only a few times. The CDR3 sequence is CASSLWGQGQETQYF. DNA of the CDR3: TGTGCCAGCAGTTTATGGGGACAGGGGCAAGAGACCCAGTACTTC. The chain recombines TRBV28 with TRBJ2-5; 10 bases agree with TRBD1. The length of the CDR3 is 15 residues. Trimming cost V 0 bases and J 2 bases; bases outside gene matches: 0. In germline, CDR1 is MDHEN, CDR2 SYDVKM. Filled out from reference TRBV28 and TRBJ2-5, the complete variable domain reads DVKVTQSSRYLVKRTGEKVFLECVQDMDHENMFWYRQDPGLGLRLIYFSYDVKMKEKGDIPEGYSVSREKKERFSLILESASTNQTSMYLCASSLWGQGQETQYFGPGTRLLVL.

This clone was seen only a few times. The chain has TRBV15 and TRBJ2-1; 12 nucleotides agree with TRBD2. Germline V lookup: CDR1 LNHNV, CDR2 YYDKDF (reference sequence). Trimming cost V 9 bases and J 0 bases; bases outside gene matches: 0. The CDR3 contains 14 residues. CDR3 residues: CATTSGSSYNEQFF. The CDR3 DNA sequence: TGTGCCACGACTAGCGGGAGCTCCTACAATGAGCAGTTCTTC. Full variable domain (rest looked up from reference TRBV15 and TRBJ2-1): DAMVIQNPRYQVTQFGKPVTLSCSQTLNHNVMYWYQQKSSQAPKLLFHYYDKDFNNEADTPDNFQSRRPNTSFCFLDIRSPGLGDTAMYLCATTSGSSYNEQFFGPGTRLTVL.

In DNA form, the CDR3 reads TGTGCCAGCAGTTCTAGCGGGGGGGCCCTATACGAGCAGTACTTC. The encoded protein is CASSSSGGALYEQYF. The chain uses TRBV28 and TRBJ2-7, with 12 bases identical to TRBD2. This CDR3 contains 15 residues. Germline CDR1 and CDR2: MDHEN and SYDVKM. After removal of 4 bases from V and 4 bases from J, the junction contained 5 bases not matched to a gene.

Only a few counts were recorded for this clone. The sample holds other DNA sequences that translate to the same CDR3. V gene TRBV6-1 combines with J gene TRBJ2-7; TRBD1 aligns across 10 bases. In germline, CDR1 is MNHNS, CDR2 SASEGT. V was clipped by 5 bases and J by 4 bases; unmatched bases: 5. This CDR3 contains 14 residues. DNA for the CDR3: TGTGCCAGCAGTCCAGGACAGGGGGGGTACGAGCAGTACTTC. Amino acids: CASSPGQGGYEQYF.

The chain has TRBV6-5 and TRBJ2-3; D gene uncertain. The CDR3 consists of 11 residues. The V gene lost 7 bases and the J gene lost 5 bases, with 7 bases spanning the gap. Germline loops: CDR1 MNHEY, CDR2 SVGAGI. The CDR3 bases are TGTGCCAGCACCCTTCAAGATACGCAGTATTTT. It codes for CASTLQDTQYF.

The chain links TRBV5-4 to TRBJ2-3; tentatively, D is TRBD2 (5 bases). The V end lost 4 bases, the J end lost 3 bases, and 12 bases lay between the germline ends. The CDR3 runs 14 residues. CDR1 SGHNT and CDR2 YYREEE come from the germline V gene (reference sequence). The CDR3: CASSHGISTDTQYF. The CDR3 nucleotides are TGTGCCAGCAGCCACGGGATCAGTACAGATACGCAGTATTTT.

V usage is TRBV18 and J usage is TRBJ1-1; no firm D call. This CDR3 has 13 amino acids. Per the germline V gene, CDR1 is KGHSH and CDR2 is LQKENI. Trimming took off 2 bases at V and 7 bases at J, with 11 bases between the two ends. In nucleotides, the CDR3 is TGTGCCAGCTCACCAGCAGGAGGAGGTGAAGCTTTCTTT. Protein product: CASSPAGGGEAFF.

This sequence joins TRBV10-2 and TRBJ2-7, with D unresolved. The CDR3 has 16 residues. Germline loops: CDR1 WSHSY, CDR2 SAAADI. V dropped 1 base and J dropped 1 base, with 14 bases sitting between them. CDR3 nucleotide sequence: TGCGCCAGCAGTGAGTTCCTTTCTTTGGGATCCTACGAGCAGTACTTC. Encoded protein: CASSEFLSLGSYEQYF.

As regards this clone: This sample includes further DNA sequences coding for the same CDR3. The rearrangement joins TRBV5-1 to TRBJ2-1; D remains unclear. Per the germline V gene, CDR1 is SGHRS and CDR2 is YFSETQ. The V gene lost 0 bases and the J gene lost 0 bases, with 7 bases spanning the gap. The CDR3 is 15 residues long. For the CDR3, the DNA is TGCGCCAGCAGCTTGGGCACCGGCTCCTACAATGAGCAGTTCTTC. The encoded protein is CASSLGTGSYNEQFF.

This clone was counted between two and nine times. The rearrangement joins TRBV19 to TRBJ1-6, with D possibly matching TRBD1 (5 bases). The germline gives CDR1 LNHDA, CDR2 SQIVND (reference sequence). The V and J ends lost 8 bases and 6 bases respectively, with 14 bases between them. The CDR3 runs 14 residues. CDR3 amino acids: CASSDPGLNSPLHF. The CDR3 nucleotides are TGTGCCAGTTCTGACCCGGGACTTAATTCACCCCTCCACTTT.

The V call is TRBV28, the J call TRBJ2-3; TRBD1 might be the D (5 bases). V was clipped by 7 bases and J by 5 bases, with 13 bases between them. CDR3 size: 13 residues. The germline gives CDR1 MDHEN, CDR2 SYDVKM. The CDR3 protein is CASIGVWKDTQYF. The CDR3 DNA sequence: TGTGCCAGCATAGGGGTGTGGAAAGATACGCAGTATTTT.

This clone was picked up a small number of times. Other DNA sequences in this specimen translate into the identical CDR3. The CDR3 DNA reads as TGTGCCAGTAGTACGGACAGGGTGAATCAGCCCCAGCATTTT. Residues: CASSTDRVNQPQHF. The V gene is TRBV19, the J gene TRBJ1-5; TRBD1 aligns across 8 bases. Losses at the gene ends were 4 bases for V and 4 bases for J; bases not matched to a gene: 3. Germline CDR1 reads LNHDA; CDR2 reads SQIVND (reference sequence). This CDR3 contains 14 residues. The complete variable domain, with remaining parts taken from reference TRBV19 and TRBJ1-5, reads DGGITQSPKYLFRKEGQNVTLSCEQNLNHDAMYWYRQDPGQGLRLIYYSQIVNDFQKGDIAEGYSVSREKKESFPLTVTSAQKNPTAFYLCASSTDRVNQPQHFGDGTRLSIL.

The V and J genes are TRBV5-4 and TRBJ1-6, with D uncertain. In germline, CDR1 is SGHNT, CDR2 YYREEE (reference sequence). With 0 bases removed from V and 5 bases from J, the gap between germline ends came to 15 bases. This CDR3 is 17 amino acids long. The CDR3 nucleotides read TGTGCCAGCAGCTTGGCGAACCGGGGTTCCAATAATTCACCCCTCCACTTT. Residues: CASSLANRGSNNSPLHF.

As regards this clone: Other DNA sequences from this sample encode an identical CDR3 as well. The V and J genes are TRBV18 and TRBJ2-3; D is uncertain. The CDR3 loop spans 14 amino acids. Germline CDR1 is KGHSH and CDR2 is LQKENI. The ends were cut back, 0 bases at V and 1 base at J, with 5 bases in the middle. Here the CDR3 reads CASSPPTRTDTQYF. The CDR3 DNA follows: TGTGCCAGCTCACCACCAACCCGCACAGATACGCAGTATTTT.

The V call is TRBV9, the J call TRBJ2-5; no clear D gene. Germline V gene sequence: CDR1 SGDLS, CDR2 YYNGEE. The V and J ends lost 0 bases and 4 bases respectively, with 10 bases between them. This CDR3 comprises 14 residues. The CDR3 DNA follows: TGTGCCAGCAGCGTAGGAGAGCAAAGAGAGACCCAGTACTTC. This translates into CASSVGEQRETQYF. Based on the CDR3 plus reference TRBV9 and TRBJ2-5, the full variable domain is DSGVTQTPKHLITATGQRVTLRCSPRSGDLSVYWYQQSLDQGLQFLIQYYNGEERAKGNILERFSAQQFPDLHSELNLSSLELGDSALYFCASSVGEQRETQYFGPGTRLLVL.

The chain employs TRBV30 and TRBJ2-7; 12 bases align to TRBD2. CDR1 is GTSNPN, CDR2 SVGIG, per germline (reference sequence). J lost 7 bases, V lost 2 bases, and 3 bases had no gene match. There are 13 residues in the CDR3. The CDR3 is CAWSILAGGEQYF. The CDR3 bases are TGTGCCTGGAGTATCCTAGCGGGAGGGGAGCAGTACTTC.

V gene TRBV7-6 combines with J gene TRBJ2-7, with 10 bases matching TRBD2. V dropped 1 base and J dropped 2; count of bases not matched to a gene: 2. Per germline, CDR1 SGHVS and CDR2 FNYEAQ. There are 15 residues in the CDR3. The CDR3 loop reads CASSLDTSGTYEQYF. Written as DNA, the CDR3 is TGTGCCAGCAGCTTAGATACTAGCGGGACCTACGAGCAGTACTTC.

The genes are TRBV10-3 and TRBJ2-5, with D hard to call. The CDR3 contains 14 residues. The V gene's germline CDR1 is ENHRY and CDR2 SYGVKD. V was clipped by 3 bases and J by 3 bases, with 11 bases between them. The CDR3 DNA reads as TGTGCCATCAGTGACGGTCTGTCAAAAGAGACCCAGTACTTC. Translation gives CAISDGLSKETQYF.

V usage is TRBV7-2 and J usage is TRBJ2-5; D may be TRBD1 or TRBD2 (6 bases each). Trimming removed 3 bases at V and 4 bases at J, with 15 bases between. The CDR3 totals 15 residues. Germline V gene data show CDR1 as SGHTA and CDR2 as FQGNSA. The CDR3 spells CASSFRGRPPETQYF. CDR3 nucleotides: TGTGCCAGCAGCTTCCGGGGGCGCCCCCCAGAGACCCAGTACTTC.

This rearrangement joins TRBV15 to TRBJ2-7, with D maybe TRBD2 (5 bases). Germline V gene lookup returns CDR1 LNHNV and CDR2 YYDKDF (reference sequence). The V gene lost 3 bases and the J gene lost 6 bases, with 6 bases spanning the gap. The CDR3 sequence is 11 residues long. For the CDR3, the DNA is TGTGCCACCAGCAGTCGGGGCGAGCAGTACTTC. Protein: CATSSRGEQYF.

On this clone itself: The sample contains more than one DNA sequence encoding this CDR3. The J gene is TRBJ2-5, the V gene TRBV18; D is ambiguous. CDR3 size: 13 residues. Germline V gives CDR1 KGHSH, CDR2 LQKENI. Trimming stripped 2 bases from V and 2 bases from J, with 6 bases between. This chain's CDR3 is CASSPGLQETQYF. DNA for the CDR3: TGTGCCAGCTCACCAGGTTTACAAGAGACCCAGTACTTC.

The chain employs TRBV25-1 and TRBJ1-6; D perhaps matches TRBD1 (6 bases). Trimming shortened V by 5 bases and J by 5 bases, and 16 bases separated the two germline ends. Germline V gene sequence: CDR1 MGHDK, CDR2 SYGVNS. The CDR3 has 16 residues. CDR3 sequence: CASSPHWGPDNSPLHF. The DNA for the CDR3 is TGTGCCAGCAGTCCCCACTGGGGGCCTGATAATTCACCCCTCCACTTT.